Following are 21 T cell receptor beta chains from one sample sequenced in a study of T cell responses to AZD1222 COVID-19 vaccine. Some clones are missing from TCRdb's copy, which holds only in-frame ones; the method was immunoSEQ multiplex PCR. Of approximately 42,000 clones listed, about 91% are singletons. The sample in question was peripheral blood, obtained 28 days after the second AZD1222 dose. All receptors come from an adult who received the AZD1222 COVID-19 vaccine.

The chain couples TRBV10-3 to TRBJ1-4; D unclear. Trimming pared 3 bases from V and 4 bases from J, leaving 15 bases between. Germline V gene data show CDR1 as ENHRY and CDR2 as SYGVKD. The CDR3 is 16 residues long. The CDR3 nucleotides read TGTGCCATCAGTGATAAGATAGGGTTAGGTAATGAAAAACTGTTTTTT. Encoded protein: CAISDKIGLGNEKLFF.

Here the CDR3 DNA reads TGTGCCAGCCGCCCGACTAGCGGGGTCAGCTCTGGGGCCAACGTCCTGACTTTC. This gives the protein CASRPTSGVSSGANVLTF. The chain links TRBV19 to TRBJ2-6; 11 bases match TRBD2. CDR3 length equals 18 residues. The trim removed 9 bases at V and 0 bases at J, leaving 10 bases unmatched. Germline V gives CDR1 LNHDA, CDR2 SQIVND (reference sequence). The complete variable domain, with remaining parts taken from reference TRBV19 and TRBJ2-6, reads DGGITQSPKYLFRKEGQNVTLSCEQNLNHDAMYWYRQDPGQGLRLIYYSQIVNDFQKGDIAEGYSVSREKKESFPLTVTSAQKNPTAFYLCASRPTSGVSSGANVLTFGAGSRLTVL.

V gene TRBV5-1 combines with J gene TRBJ2-7, with D maybe TRBD1 (6 bases). Germline V gives CDR1 SGHRS, CDR2 YFSETQ. The length of the CDR3 is 13 residues. V was cut by 2 bases and J by 2 bases, with 8 bases left in between. The CDR3 spells CASSFDRPYEQYF. CDR3 nucleotides: TGCGCCAGCAGCTTCGACAGGCCCTACGAGCAGTACTTC.

The chain combines TRBV2 with TRBJ2-7, with 11 bases matching TRBD1. Germline lookup yields CDR1 SNHLY and CDR2 FYNNEI. J lost 5 bases, V lost 7 bases, and 4 bases had no gene match. The CDR3 runs 13 residues. The CDR3 reads CASNWDRGDEQYF. CDR3 in DNA: TGTGCCAGCAACTGGGACAGGGGGGACGAGCAGTACTTC.

The chain uses TRBV6-5 and TRBJ1-5; D is perhaps TRBD1 (5 bases). Germline CDR1 and CDR2: MNHEY and SVGAGI. V lost 4 bases to trimming and J lost 3 bases, with 13 bases between them. This CDR3 has 15 amino acids. The CDR3 sequence is CASSSRVNPNQPQHF. CDR3 bases: TGTGCCAGCAGTTCCAGGGTCAACCCCAATCAGCCCCAGCATTTT.

J is TRBJ2-2 and V is TRBV6-2 or TRBV6-3; D is perhaps TRBD2 (5 bases). This CDR3 has 15 residues. The V end was cut by 5 bases, the J end by 4 bases, with 14 bases between. CDR1 is MNHEY, CDR2 SVGEGT, per germline. The CDR3 nucleotides read TGTGCCAGCAGTCCCCAGGCGGGCCTCACCGGGGAGCTGTTTTTT. As protein: CASSPQAGLTGELFF.

The chain uses TRBV19 and TRBJ2-5; no definite D call. The CDR3 is made up of 13 amino acids. Trimming removed 7 bases from V and 7 bases from J, with 16 bases in between. Germline loops: CDR1 LNHDA, CDR2 SQIVND (reference sequence). The CDR3, as DNA: TGTGCCAGTACCCAGACTCACGGCGGGACCCAGTACTTC. This codes for CASTQTHGGTQYF.

This clone has just one count. The chain carries TRBV6-5 and TRBJ1-2; 10 bases are shared with TRBD1. Trimming took 7 bases from V and 8 from J; bases not matched to a gene: 13. Germline CDR1 MNHEY, CDR2 SVGAGI. CDR3 length: 15 amino acids. In DNA, the CDR3 is TGTGCCAGCATACGGGGACAGGGGATTTCTGGGGGCTACACCTTC. Its translation: CASIRGQGISGGYTF.

This clone was recorded a few times. The chain links TRBV18 to TRBJ1-5, with unresolved D. The CDR3 covers 13 residues. The germline CDR1 and CDR2 sequences are KGHSH and LQKENI. Between the trimmed V and J ends, which lost 6 bases and 4 bases, there was a span of 10 bases. The CDR3 region is CASSDGGNQPQHF. CDR3 DNA: TGTGCCAGCTCCGATGGCGGGAATCAGCCCCAGCATTTT.

The table lists this clone with a count of one. The rearrangement joins TRBV20-1 to TRBJ1-5, with a tentative D call TRBD1 (5 bases). Trimming left V 3 bases short and J 6 bases short, with 12 bases between. The germline V gene has CDR1 DFQATT and CDR2 SNEGSKA (reference sequence). CDR3 size: 13 residues. CDR3 residues: CSASRGAGQPQHF. CDR3 sequence (DNA): TGCAGTGCTAGTCGAGGGGCTGGTCAGCCCCAGCATTTT.

The V and J genes are TRBV5-1 and TRBJ1-5; D is perhaps TRBD1 (6 bases). The V and J ends lost 1 base and 5 bases respectively, with 10 bases between them. The CDR3 spans 14 residues. Germline CDR1 reads SGHRS; CDR2 reads YFSETQ. CDR3 protein: CASSLMGADQPQHF. The CDR3 nucleotides are TGCGCCAGCAGCTTGATGGGGGCAGATCAGCCCCAGCATTTT.

The genes are TRBV4-2 and TRBJ1-2; 7 nucleotides agree with TRBD1. V lost 7 bases to trimming and J lost 2 bases; unmatched junction nucleotides: 4. The CDR3 has 13 amino acids. The V gene's germline CDR1 is LGHNA and CDR2 YNFKEQ. CDR3 DNA: TGTGCCAGCACGGGACAGCAGAACTATGGCTACACCTTC. Amino acids: CASTGQQNYGYTF.

The rearrangement uses TRBV29-1 and TRBJ1-6; 9 bases agree with TRBD1. Germline V CDR1 and CDR2: SQVTM, ANQGSEA. The V segment lost 7 bases and the J segment 9 bases; nucleotides outside the gene matches: 10. The CDR3 length is 14 residues. The DNA for the CDR3 is TGCAGCGCCGCAACCGGGACAGGGAGTTCACCCCTCCACTTT. Its translation is CSAATGTGSSPLHF.

The chain recombines TRBV7-2 with TRBJ1-2; D is unresolved. CDR1 and CDR2 from the germline V gene are SGHTA and FQGNSA. V was shortened by 3 bases and J by 0 bases, with 8 bases between the two germline ends. The CDR3 spans 14 residues. This CDR3 is CASSLMTSNYGYTF. Here the CDR3 DNA reads TGTGCCAGCAGCTTGATGACGTCTAACTATGGCTACACCTTC.

This clone occurred a few times. The rearrangement joins TRBV11-2 to TRBJ1-6, with 7 nucleotides matching TRBD1. V lost 3 bases to trimming and J lost 7 bases; unmatched junction nucleotides: 3. The CDR3 totals 14 residues. CDR1 is SGHAT, CDR2 FQNNGV, per germline. The CDR3 here is CASSFGQENSPLHF. CDR3 nucleotide sequence: TGTGCCAGCAGCTTCGGACAGGAGAATTCACCCCTCCACTTT.

The chain employs TRBV6-1 and TRBJ2-1, with 10 bases fitting TRBD2. The trim removed 3 bases at V and 9 bases at J, leaving 8 bases unmatched. CDR3 length equals 15 residues. Germline lookup yields CDR1 MNHNS and CDR2 SASEGT. The CDR3 DNA is TGTGCCAGCAGTGATACGGGACTAGCGACGCGTGAGCAGTTCTTC. Protein product: CASSDTGLATREQFF.

The rearrangement links TRBV7-3 to TRBJ2-5; D remains unclear. The CDR3 runs to 13 residues. The ends were cut back, 5 bases at V and 2 bases at J, with 9 bases in the middle. Looked up from germline, CDR1 is SGHTA and CDR2 is FQGTGA. The DNA for the CDR3 is TGTGCCAGCAGCCAGCTCGCACAAGAGACCCAGTACTTC. This sequence encodes CASSQLAQETQYF.

J is TRBJ2-7 and V is TRBV3-1 (or the pseudogene TRBV3-2); weak D call: TRBD1 (6 bases). The CDR3 totals 15 residues. V gave up 3 bases and J gave up 3 bases, with 15 bases separating them. CDR1 and CDR2 (germline): LGHDT, YNNKEL (reference sequence). In nucleotides, the CDR3 is TGTGCCAGCAGCCAGCCTCCGGGACACGGCTACGAGCAGTACTTC. It is translated as CASSQPPGHGYEQYF.

This rearrangement joins TRBV29-1 to TRBJ2-5, with a tentative D call TRBD2 (5 bases). In germline, CDR1 is SQVTM, CDR2 ANQGSEA. The CDR3 spans 12 residues. V was cut by 4 bases and J by 5 bases, with 11 bases left in between. CDR3 DNA sequence: TGCAGCGTTGGATACTCGGGGGAGACCCAGTACTTC. The encoded protein is CSVGYSGETQYF.

The genes are TRBV7-2 and TRBJ2-7; D may correspond to TRBD1 or TRBD2 (6 bases each). CDR1 and CDR2 (germline): SGHTA, FQGNSA. V was pared by 7 bases and J by 4 bases, with 17 bases between. The CDR3 runs 14 residues. The DNA for the CDR3 is TGTGCCAGCACCCTAGGGGGTAGCGGTTACGAGCAGTACTTC. Residues: CASTLGGSGYEQYF.

This chain uses TRBV5-4 with TRBJ1-4, with 10 bases that match TRBD1. Germline CDR1 reads SGHNT; CDR2 reads YYREEE (reference sequence). J lost 3 bases, V lost 0 bases, and 5 bases had no gene match. CDR3 size: 17 residues. The DNA for the CDR3 is TGTGCCAGCAGCTTGGCCCCAGGACAGGGGGCTAATGAAAAACTGTTTTTT. This encodes CASSLAPGQGANEKLFF. The full variable domain, its missing parts supplied by reference TRBV5-4 and TRBJ1-4, is ETGVTQSPTHLIKTRGQQVTLRCSSQSGHNTVSWYQQALGQGPQFIFQYYREEENGRGNFPPRFSGLQFPNYSSELNVNALELDDSALYLCASSLAPGQGANEKLFFGSGTQLSVL.